This T cell receptor beta chain came from a study of blood T cell repertoires in COVID-19. The overall study: Samples of COVID-19 (acute and convalescent) were obtained from the United States, Italy and Spain. From T cells, B-cell-depleted T cells, or PBMCs came the material, which was cDNA or gDNA.

Between the trimmed V and J ends, which lost 9 bases and 0 bases, there was a span of 13 bases. The CDR3 is 14 residues long. Looked up from germline, CDR1 is SGHRS and CDR2 is YFSETQ. Sequenced by immunoSEQ multiplex PCR; TCRdb stores in-frame clones only, minus some. The table includes around 250,000 clones, 80% to 85% detected once. The receptor's source is a woman between 18 and 30 years old with acute or convalescent COVID-19. The gene calls are TRBV5-1 and TRBJ2-1; tentatively, D is TRBD1 (6 bases). Sequencing was done on a sample of peripheral blood. This CDR3 reads CATQRGGSYNEQFF. CDR3 DNA sequence: TGCGCCACCCAGAGAGGGGGCTCCTACAATGAGCAGTTCTTC.